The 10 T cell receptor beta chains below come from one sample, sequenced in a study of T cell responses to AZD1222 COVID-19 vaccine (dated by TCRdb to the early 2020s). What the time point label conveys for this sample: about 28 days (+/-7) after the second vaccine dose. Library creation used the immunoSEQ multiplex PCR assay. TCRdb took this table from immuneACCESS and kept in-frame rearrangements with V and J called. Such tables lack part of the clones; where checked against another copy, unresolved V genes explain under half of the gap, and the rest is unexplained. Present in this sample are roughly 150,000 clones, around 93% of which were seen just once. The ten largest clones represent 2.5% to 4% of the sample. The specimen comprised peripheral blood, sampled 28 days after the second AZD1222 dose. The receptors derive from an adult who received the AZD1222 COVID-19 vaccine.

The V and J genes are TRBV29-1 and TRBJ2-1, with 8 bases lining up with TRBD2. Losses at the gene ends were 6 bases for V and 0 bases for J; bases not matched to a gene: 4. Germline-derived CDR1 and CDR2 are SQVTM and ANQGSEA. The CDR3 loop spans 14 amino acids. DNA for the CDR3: TGCAGCGTAACCAGCGGGAGCTCCTACAATGAGCAGTTCTTC. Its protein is CSVTSGSSYNEQFF.

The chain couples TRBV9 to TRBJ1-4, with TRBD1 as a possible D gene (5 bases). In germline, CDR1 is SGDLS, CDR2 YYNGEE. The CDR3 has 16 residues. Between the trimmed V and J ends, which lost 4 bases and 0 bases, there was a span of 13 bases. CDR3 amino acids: CASSPRSGATNEKLFF. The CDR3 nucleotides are TGTGCCAGCAGCCCGAGGTCGGGGGCAACTAATGAAAAACTGTTTTTT.

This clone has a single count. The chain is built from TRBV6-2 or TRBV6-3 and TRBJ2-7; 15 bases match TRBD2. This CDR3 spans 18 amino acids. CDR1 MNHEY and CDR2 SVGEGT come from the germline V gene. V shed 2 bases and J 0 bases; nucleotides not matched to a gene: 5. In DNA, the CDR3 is TGTGCCAGCAGTTACGGGACTAGCGGGAGGACGGGCTCCTACGAGCAGTACTTC. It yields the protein CASSYGTSGRTGSYEQYF.

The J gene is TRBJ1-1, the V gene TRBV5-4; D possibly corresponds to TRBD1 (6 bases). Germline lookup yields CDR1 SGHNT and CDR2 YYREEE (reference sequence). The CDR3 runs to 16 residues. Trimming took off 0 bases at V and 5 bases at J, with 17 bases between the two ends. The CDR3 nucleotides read TGTGCCAGCAGCTTGGAGAGCCGTAGGGGGGGAACTGAAGCTTTCTTT. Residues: CASSLESRRGGTEAFF.

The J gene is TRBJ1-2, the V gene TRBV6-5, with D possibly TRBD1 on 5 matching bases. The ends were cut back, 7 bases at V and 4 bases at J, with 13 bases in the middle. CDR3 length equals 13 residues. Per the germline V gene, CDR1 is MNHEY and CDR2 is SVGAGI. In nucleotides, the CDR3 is TGTGCCAGCAAGTGGGGGGAGATCTATGGCTACACCTTC. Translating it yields CASKWGEIYGYTF.

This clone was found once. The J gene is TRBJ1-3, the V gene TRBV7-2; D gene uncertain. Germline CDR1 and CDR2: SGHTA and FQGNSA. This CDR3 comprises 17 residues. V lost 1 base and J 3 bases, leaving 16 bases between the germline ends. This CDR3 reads CASSLVGIGLFGNTIYF. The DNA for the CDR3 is TGTGCCAGCAGCTTAGTGGGTATAGGGCTCTTTGGAAACACCATATATTTT.

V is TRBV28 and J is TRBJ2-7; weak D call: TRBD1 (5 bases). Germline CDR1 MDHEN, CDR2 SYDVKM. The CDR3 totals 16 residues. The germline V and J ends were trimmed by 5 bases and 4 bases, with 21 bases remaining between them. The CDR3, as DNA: TGTGCCAGCAGTCCCCCGGCGTACAAAGGGGCTTACGAGCAGTACTTC. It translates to CASSPPAYKGAYEQYF.

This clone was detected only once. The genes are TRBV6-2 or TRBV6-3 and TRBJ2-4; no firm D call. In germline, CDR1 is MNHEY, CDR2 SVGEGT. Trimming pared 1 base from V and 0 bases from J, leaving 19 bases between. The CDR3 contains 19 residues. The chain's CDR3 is CASSYFPRGSSLAKNIQYF. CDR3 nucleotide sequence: TGTGCCAGCAGTTACTTCCCCCGCGGTAGCTCCTTAGCCAAAAACATTCAGTACTTC.

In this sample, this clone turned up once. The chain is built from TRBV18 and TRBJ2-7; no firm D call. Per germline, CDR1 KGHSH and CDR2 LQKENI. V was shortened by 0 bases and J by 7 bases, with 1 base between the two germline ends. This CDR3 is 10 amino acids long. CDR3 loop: CASSPPEQYF. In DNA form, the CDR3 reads TGTGCCAGCTCACCACCAGAGCAGTACTTC.

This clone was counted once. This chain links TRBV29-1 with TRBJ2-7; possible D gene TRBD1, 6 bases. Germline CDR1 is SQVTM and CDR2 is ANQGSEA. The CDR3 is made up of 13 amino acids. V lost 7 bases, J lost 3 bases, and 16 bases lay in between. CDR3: CSAVQGEHYEQYF. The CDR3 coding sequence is TGCAGCGCTGTACAGGGTGAGCACTACGAGCAGTACTTC.